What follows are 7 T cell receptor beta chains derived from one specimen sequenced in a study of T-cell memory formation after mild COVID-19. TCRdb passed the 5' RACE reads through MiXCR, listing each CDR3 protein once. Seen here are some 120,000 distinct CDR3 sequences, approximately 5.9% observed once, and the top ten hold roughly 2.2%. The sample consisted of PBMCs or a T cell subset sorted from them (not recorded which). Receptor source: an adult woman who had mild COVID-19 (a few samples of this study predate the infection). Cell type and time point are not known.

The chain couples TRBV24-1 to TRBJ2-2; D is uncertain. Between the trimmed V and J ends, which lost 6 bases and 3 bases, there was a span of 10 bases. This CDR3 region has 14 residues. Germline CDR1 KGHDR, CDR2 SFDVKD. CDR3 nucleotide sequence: TGTGCCACCAGTCCTCCAATTGACACCGGGGAGCTGTTTTTT. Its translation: CATSPPIDTGELFF.

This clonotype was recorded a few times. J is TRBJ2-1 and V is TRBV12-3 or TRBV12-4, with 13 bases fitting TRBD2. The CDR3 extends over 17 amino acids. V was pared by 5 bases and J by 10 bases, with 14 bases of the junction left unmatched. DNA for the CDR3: TGTGCCAGCAGTCCGAACCTTAGACTAGCGGGAGGCGCGGAGCAGTTCTTC. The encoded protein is CASSPNLRLAGGAEQFF.

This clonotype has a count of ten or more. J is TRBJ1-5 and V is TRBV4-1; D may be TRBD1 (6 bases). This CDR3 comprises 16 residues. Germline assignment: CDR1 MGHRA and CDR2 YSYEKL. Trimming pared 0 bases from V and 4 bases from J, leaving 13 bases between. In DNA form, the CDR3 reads TGCGCCAGCAGCCAAGAAGCGGGGGGCCTAAATCAGCCCCAGCATTTT. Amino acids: CASSQEAGGLNQPQHF.

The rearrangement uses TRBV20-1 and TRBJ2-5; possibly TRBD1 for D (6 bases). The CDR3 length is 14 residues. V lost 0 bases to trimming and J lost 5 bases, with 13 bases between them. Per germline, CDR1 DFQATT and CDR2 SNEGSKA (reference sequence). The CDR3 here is CSARDPRGRETQYF. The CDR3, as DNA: TGCAGTGCTAGAGATCCCAGGGGAAGGGAGACCCAGTACTTC.

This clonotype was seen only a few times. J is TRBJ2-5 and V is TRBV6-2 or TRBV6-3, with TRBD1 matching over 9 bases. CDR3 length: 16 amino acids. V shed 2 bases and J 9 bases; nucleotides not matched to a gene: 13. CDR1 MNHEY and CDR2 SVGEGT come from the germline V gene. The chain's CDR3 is CASSYPTGGYSESQYF. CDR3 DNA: TGTGCCAGCAGTTACCCGACAGGGGGGTACAGTGAGTCCCAGTACTTC.

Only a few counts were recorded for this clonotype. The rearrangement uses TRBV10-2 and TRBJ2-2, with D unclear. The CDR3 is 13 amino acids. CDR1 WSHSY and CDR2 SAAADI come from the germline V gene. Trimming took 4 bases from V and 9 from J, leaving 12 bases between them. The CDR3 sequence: CASSATAFRELFF. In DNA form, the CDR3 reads TGCGCCAGCAGTGCCACGGCGTTCCGGGAGCTGTTTTTT.

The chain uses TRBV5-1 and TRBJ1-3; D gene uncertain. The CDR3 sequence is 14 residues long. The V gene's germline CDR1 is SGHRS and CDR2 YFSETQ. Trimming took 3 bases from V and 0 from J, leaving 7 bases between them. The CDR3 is CASSSESSGNTIYF. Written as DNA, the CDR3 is TGCGCCAGCAGCTCAGAGAGCTCTGGAAACACCATATATTTT.